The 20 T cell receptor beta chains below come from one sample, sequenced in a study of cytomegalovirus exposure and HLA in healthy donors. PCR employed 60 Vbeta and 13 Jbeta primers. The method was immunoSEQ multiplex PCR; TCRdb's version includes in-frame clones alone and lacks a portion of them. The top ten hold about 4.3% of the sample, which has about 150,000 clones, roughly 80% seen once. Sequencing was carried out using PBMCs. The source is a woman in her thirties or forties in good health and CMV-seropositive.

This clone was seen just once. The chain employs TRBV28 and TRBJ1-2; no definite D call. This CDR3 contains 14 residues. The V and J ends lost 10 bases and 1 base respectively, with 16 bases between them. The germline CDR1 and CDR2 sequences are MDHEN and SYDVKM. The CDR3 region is CATKREDGNYGYTF. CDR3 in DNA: TGTGCCACCAAGAGGGAGGACGGTAACTATGGCTACACCTTC.

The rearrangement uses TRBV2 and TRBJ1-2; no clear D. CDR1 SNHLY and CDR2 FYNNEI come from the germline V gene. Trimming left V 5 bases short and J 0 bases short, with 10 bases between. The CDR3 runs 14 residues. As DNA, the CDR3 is TGTGCCAGCAGTAGAGGAGCTACTAACTATGGCTACACCTTC. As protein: CASSRGATNYGYTF. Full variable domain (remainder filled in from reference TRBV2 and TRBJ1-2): EPEVTQTPSHQVTQMGQEVILRCVPISNHLYFYWYRQILGQKVEFLVSFYNNEISEKSEIFDDQFSVERPDGSNFTLKIRSTKLEDSAMYFCASSRGATNYGYTFGSGTRLTVV.

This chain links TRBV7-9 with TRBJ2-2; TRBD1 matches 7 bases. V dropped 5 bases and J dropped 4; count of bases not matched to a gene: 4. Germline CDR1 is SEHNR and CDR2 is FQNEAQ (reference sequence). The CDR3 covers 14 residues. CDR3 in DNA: TGTGCCAGCAGCCGACAGGGAGTCACCGGGGAGCTGTTTTTT. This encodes CASSRQGVTGELFF.

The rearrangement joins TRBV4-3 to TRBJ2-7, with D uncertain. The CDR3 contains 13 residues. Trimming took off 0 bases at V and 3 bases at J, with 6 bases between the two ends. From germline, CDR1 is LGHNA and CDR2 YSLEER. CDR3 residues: CASSQETDYEQYF. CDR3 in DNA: TGCGCCAGCAGCCAAGAAACAGACTACGAGCAGTACTTC.

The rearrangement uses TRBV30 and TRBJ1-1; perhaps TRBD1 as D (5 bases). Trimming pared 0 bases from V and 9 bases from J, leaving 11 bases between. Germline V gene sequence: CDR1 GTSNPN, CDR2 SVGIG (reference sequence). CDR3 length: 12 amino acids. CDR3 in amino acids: CAWSVMGQKAFF. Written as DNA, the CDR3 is TGTGCCTGGAGTGTAATGGGGCAGAAAGCTTTCTTT.

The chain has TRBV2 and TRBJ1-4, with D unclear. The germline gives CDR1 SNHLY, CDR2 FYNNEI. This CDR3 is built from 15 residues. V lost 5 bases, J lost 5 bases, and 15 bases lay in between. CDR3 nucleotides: TGTGCCAGCAGTCAGGAAGCAATCCTCAATGAAAAACTGTTTTTT. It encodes CASSQEAILNEKLFF. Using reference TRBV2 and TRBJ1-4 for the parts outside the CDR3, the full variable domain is EPEVTQTPSHQVTQMGQEVILRCVPISNHLYFYWYRQILGQKVEFLVSFYNNEISEKSEIFDDQFSVERPDGSNFTLKIRSTKLEDSAMYFCASSQEAILNEKLFFGSGTQLSVL.

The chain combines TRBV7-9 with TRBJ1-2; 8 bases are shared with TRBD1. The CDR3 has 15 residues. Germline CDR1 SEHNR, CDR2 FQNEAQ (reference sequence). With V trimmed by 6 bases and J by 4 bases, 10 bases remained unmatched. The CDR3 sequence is CASSSGQGVSYGYTF. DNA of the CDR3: TGTGCCAGCAGTTCCGGACAGGGAGTGAGCTATGGCTACACCTTC.

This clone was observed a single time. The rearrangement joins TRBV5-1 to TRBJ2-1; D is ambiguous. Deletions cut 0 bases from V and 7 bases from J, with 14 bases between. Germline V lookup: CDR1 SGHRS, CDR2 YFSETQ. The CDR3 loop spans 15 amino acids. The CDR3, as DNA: TGCGCCAGCAGCTTGGACCGCCAACGGTCGAATGAGCAGTTCTTC. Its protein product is CASSLDRQRSNEQFF.

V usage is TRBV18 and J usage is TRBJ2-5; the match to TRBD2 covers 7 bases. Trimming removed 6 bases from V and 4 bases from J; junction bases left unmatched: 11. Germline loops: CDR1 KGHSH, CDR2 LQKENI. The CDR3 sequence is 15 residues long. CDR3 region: CASSPRVAGGETQYF. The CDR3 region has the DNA TGTGCCAGCTCCCCCAGGGTAGCGGGCGGAGAGACCCAGTACTTC. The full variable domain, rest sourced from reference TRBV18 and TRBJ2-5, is NAGVMQNPRHLVRRRGQEARLRCSPMKGHSHVYWYRQLPEEGLKFMVYLQKENIIDESGMPKERFSAEFPKEGPSILRIQQVVRGDSAAYFCASSPRVAGGETQYFGPGTRLLVL.

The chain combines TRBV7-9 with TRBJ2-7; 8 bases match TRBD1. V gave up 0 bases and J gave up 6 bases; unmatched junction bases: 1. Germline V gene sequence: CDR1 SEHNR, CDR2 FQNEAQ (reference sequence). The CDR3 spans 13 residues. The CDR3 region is CASSLAGQGEQYF. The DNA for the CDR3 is TGTGCCAGCAGCTTAGCTGGACAGGGCGAGCAGTACTTC.

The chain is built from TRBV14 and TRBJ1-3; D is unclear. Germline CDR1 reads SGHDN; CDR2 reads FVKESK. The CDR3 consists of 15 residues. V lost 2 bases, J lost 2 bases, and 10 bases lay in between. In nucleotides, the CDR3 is TGTGCCAGCAGCCAACCCTGGAGCGCTGGAAACACCATATATTTT. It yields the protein CASSQPWSAGNTIYF. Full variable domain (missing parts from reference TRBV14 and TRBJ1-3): EAGVTQFPSHSVIEKGQTVTLRCDPISGHDNLYWYRRVMGKEIKFLLHFVKESKQDESGMPNNRFLAERTGGTYSTLKVQPAELEDSGVYFCASSQPWSAGNTIYFGEGSWLTVV.

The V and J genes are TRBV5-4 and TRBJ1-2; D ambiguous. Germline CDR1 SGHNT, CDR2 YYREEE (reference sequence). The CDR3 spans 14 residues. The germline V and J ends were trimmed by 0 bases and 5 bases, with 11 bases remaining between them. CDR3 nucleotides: TGTGCCAGCAGCTTGGACGGGATCCCTTATGGCTACACCTTC. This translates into CASSLDGIPYGYTF.

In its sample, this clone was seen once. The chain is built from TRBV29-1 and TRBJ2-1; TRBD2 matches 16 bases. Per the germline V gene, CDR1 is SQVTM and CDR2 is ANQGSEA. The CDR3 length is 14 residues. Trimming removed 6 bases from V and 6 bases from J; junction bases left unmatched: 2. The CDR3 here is CSVGLAGGPNEQFF. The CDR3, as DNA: TGCAGCGTGGGACTAGCGGGGGGGCCCAATGAGCAGTTCTTC.

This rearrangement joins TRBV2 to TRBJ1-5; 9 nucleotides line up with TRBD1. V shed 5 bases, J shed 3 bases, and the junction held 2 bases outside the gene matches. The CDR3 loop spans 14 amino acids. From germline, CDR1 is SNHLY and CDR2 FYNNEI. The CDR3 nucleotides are TGTGCCAGCAGTTACAGGGGGCTCAATCAGCCCCAGCATTTT. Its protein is CASSYRGLNQPQHF.

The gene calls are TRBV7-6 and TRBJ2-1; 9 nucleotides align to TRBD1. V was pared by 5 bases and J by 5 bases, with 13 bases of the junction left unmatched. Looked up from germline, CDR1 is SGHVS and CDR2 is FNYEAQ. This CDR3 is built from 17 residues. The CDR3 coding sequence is TGTGCCAGCAGCATTGCCGGGACAGGGTTGGTAGACAATGAGCAGTTCTTC. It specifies CASSIAGTGLVDNEQFF.

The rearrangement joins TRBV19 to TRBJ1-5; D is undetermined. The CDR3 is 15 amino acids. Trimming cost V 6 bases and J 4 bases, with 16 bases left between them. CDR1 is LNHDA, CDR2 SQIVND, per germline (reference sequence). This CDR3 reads CASSARQVPNQPQHF. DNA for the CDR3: TGTGCCAGTAGCGCCAGGCAAGTCCCTAATCAGCCCCAGCATTTT.

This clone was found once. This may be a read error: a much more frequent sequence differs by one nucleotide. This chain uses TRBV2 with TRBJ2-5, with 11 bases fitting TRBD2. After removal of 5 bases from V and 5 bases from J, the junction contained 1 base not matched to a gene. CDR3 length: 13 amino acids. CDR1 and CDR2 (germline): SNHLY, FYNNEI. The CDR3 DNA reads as TGTGCCAGCAGTCCTAGCGGGAGGGAGACCCAGTACTTC. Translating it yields CASSPSGRETQYF.

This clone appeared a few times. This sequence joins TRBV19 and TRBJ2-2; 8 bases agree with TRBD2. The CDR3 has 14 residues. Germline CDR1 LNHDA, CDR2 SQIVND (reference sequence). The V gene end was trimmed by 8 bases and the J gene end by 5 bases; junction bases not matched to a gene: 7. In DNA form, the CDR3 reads TGTGCCAGTCGAAAATCGGGAGGGACCGGGGAGCTGTTTTTT. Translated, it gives CASRKSGGTGELFF. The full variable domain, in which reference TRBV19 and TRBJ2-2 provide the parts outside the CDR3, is DGGITQSPKYLFRKEGQNVTLSCEQNLNHDAMYWYRQDPGQGLRLIYYSQIVNDFQKGDIAEGYSVSREKKESFPLTVTSAQKNPTAFYLCASRKSGGTGELFFGEGSRLTVL.

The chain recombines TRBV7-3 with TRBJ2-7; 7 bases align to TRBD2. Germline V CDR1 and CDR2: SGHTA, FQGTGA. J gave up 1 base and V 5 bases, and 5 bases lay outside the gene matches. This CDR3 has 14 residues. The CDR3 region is CASSPGLTSYEQYF. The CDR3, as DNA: TGTGCCAGCAGCCCGGGACTAACTTCCTACGAGCAGTACTTC.

The CDR3 DNA follows: TGTGCCAGCAGCCCTAGCGGCGGGGGTGGTACGCAGTATTTT. Protein product: CASSPSGGGGTQYF. The chain employs TRBV7-8 and TRBJ2-3, with 7 bases identical to TRBD2. CDR3 length: 14 amino acids. Germline V gene sequence: CDR1 SGHVS, CDR2 FQNEAQ. Trimming took 5 bases from V and 8 from J; bases not matched to a gene: 10.